The clone carrying this T cell receptor beta chain was counted at least ten times. Authors of the study amplified TCR beta CDR3 regions from RNA transcripts. HTBI primers were used for first-round RT-PCR of the TCR CDR3. In TCRdb, the multiplex PCR reads were re-called with MiXCR into one record per CDR3 protein. This table has 350,000 or so distinct CDR3 sequences, approximately 18% appearing once. Diagnoses rested on clinical symptoms, serum thyroxine and TRAb, thyroid ultrasound and orbital computed tomography. The record originates from a study of T cells in Graves' hyperthyroidism and ophthalmopathy. V was pared by 7 bases and J by 2 bases, with 5 bases between. The CDR3 is 11 residues long.

This chain uses TRBV12-3 or TRBV12-4 with TRBJ1-1; D not resolved. This TCR was sampled from a middle-aged woman with Graves' ophthalmopathy. The sample taken for sequencing was blood. The CDR3 sequence is CASIINTEAFF. The CDR3 DNA is TGTGCCAGCATCATAAACACTGAAGCTTTCTTT.